Presented here are 18 T cell receptor beta chains from one specimen sequenced in a study of blood T cell repertoires in COVID-19 (dated by TCRdb to the early 2020s). The library was built by means of the immunoSEQ multiplex PCR assay. TCRdb's version of the immuneACCESS table is confined to in-frame rearrangements and falls short of the full clone set. An unresolved V gene accounts for under half of the shortfall where checked; the remainder is of unknown origin. A total of roughly 32,000 clones appear in this sample, approximately 93% of them only once. The ten largest account for 3.7% of the sample. Sequences were obtained from peripheral blood. The source of these receptors is a man aged 60 to 69 with acute or convalescent COVID-19.

This rearrangement joins TRBV19 to TRBJ2-3; 7 bases match TRBD2. J was trimmed by 6 bases and V by 5 bases; bases with no gene match: 5. Germline V gene sequence: CDR1 LNHDA, CDR2 SQIVND (reference sequence). The length of the CDR3 is 13 residues. The CDR3 reads CASSRTSPDTQYF. CDR3 nucleotides: TGTGCCAGTAGTCGGACTAGTCCTGATACGCAGTATTTT.

This clone has only a few counts. The chain couples TRBV15 to TRBJ1-2; D might be TRBD1 (5 bases). The CDR3 has 13 residues. V dropped 11 bases and J dropped 4 bases, with 17 bases sitting between them. Germline values: CDR1 LNHNV, CDR2 YYDKDF (reference sequence). In nucleotides, the CDR3 is TGTGCCGCCTCTGGGGGGAGTGCCTATGGCTACACCTTC. This codes for CAASGGSAYGYTF.

The gene calls are TRBV5-6 and TRBJ2-5, with 7 bases matching TRBD2. With 0 bases clipped from V and 6 bases from J, the junction kept 5 bases outside the gene matches. Germline lookup yields CDR1 SGHDT and CDR2 YYEEEE. The CDR3 sequence is 14 residues long. This CDR3 reads CASSLAGGSKTQYF. CDR3 nucleotide sequence: TGTGCCAGCAGCTTGGCTGGCGGGAGTAAGACCCAGTACTTC.

This clone came up once. The chain recombines TRBV5-1 with TRBJ2-7, with TRBD1 matching over 12 bases. Unmatched junction bases numbered 8, after V lost 5 bases and J lost 5 bases. Germline V gene data show CDR1 as SGHRS and CDR2 as YFSETQ. This CDR3 has 15 amino acids. DNA for the CDR3: TGCGCCAGCAGAGAGAGGGACAGGGGGCTCAACGAGCAGTACTTC. Its translation is CASRERDRGLNEQYF.

The V call is TRBV2, the J call TRBJ1-5; D gene ambiguous. With 3 bases removed from V and 3 bases from J, the gap between germline ends came to 9 bases. This CDR3 has 14 residues. CDR1 is SNHLY, CDR2 FYNNEI, per germline. CDR3 sequence: CASSERAPNQPQHF. Here the CDR3 DNA reads TGTGCCAGCAGTGAGAGGGCCCCCAATCAGCCCCAGCATTTT.

The chain has TRBV21-1 and TRBJ1-1; the table gives TRBD1 as D, unverified against the DNA. TRBV21-1 has pseudogene status. CDR3 length: 14 amino acids. The CDR3 DNA reads as TGTGCCAGCAGAAGAGGGGGTTCGAGCACTGAAGCTTTCTTT. As protein: CASRRGGSSTEAFF.

The CDR3 protein is CASSQAGRGLQETQYF. The DNA of the CDR3 is TGTGCCAGCAGCCAAGCGGGCAGGGGGCTACAAGAGACCCAGTACTTC. The chain is built from TRBV4-2 and TRBJ2-5, with 8 bases lining up with TRBD1. Germline V CDR1 and CDR2: LGHNA, YNFKEQ. This CDR3 has 16 residues. V trimming: 1 base; J trimming: 2 bases; junction bases outside the gene matches: 6.

The chain uses TRBV5-4 and TRBJ2-5; 9 bases fit TRBD1. CDR3 length equals 14 residues. With 4 bases clipped from V and 4 bases from J, the junction kept 5 bases outside the gene matches. Germline-derived CDR1 and CDR2 are SGHNT and YYREEE (reference sequence). The CDR3 sequence: CASSLPGQGETQYF. As DNA, the CDR3 is TGTGCCAGCAGCCTGCCGGGACAGGGAGAGACCCAGTACTTC.

This clone occurred once. This sequence joins TRBV28 and TRBJ1-1; D may be TRBD1 (6 bases). The CDR3 totals 14 residues. Trimming left V 3 bases short and J 5 bases short, with 13 bases between. The germline V gene encodes CDR1 MDHEN and CDR2 SYDVKM. The CDR3 region is CASSFRQGRTEAFF. The CDR3 coding sequence is TGTGCCAGCAGTTTTCGTCAGGGGCGGACTGAAGCTTTCTTT.

This clone was seen just once. The V call is TRBV5-1, the J call TRBJ2-1; 10 bases are shared with TRBD1. The CDR3 totals 13 residues. Germline values: CDR1 SGHRS, CDR2 YFSETQ. Trimming at V came to 4 bases and at J to 7 bases, leaving 2 bases not matched to a gene. CDR3 region: CASSPGQGNEQFF. Written as DNA, the CDR3 is TGCGCCAGCAGCCCGGGACAGGGGAATGAGCAGTTCTTC.

The chain uses TRBV11-1 and TRBJ2-2; 7 bases fit TRBD1. The trim removed 6 bases at V and 6 bases at J, leaving 4 bases unmatched. Germline assignment: CDR1 SGHAT and CDR2 FQDESV (reference sequence). The CDR3 sequence is 13 residues long. CDR3 nucleotides: TGTGCCAGCAGTTTCGACAGGGCCGGGGAGCTGTTTTTT. This encodes CASSFDRAGELFF. Filled out from reference TRBV11-1 and TRBJ2-2, the complete variable domain reads EAEVAQSPRYKITEKSQAVAFWCDPISGHATLYWYRQILGQGPELLVQFQDESVVDDSQLPKDRFSAERLKGVDSTLKIQPAELGDSAMYLCASSFDRAGELFFGEGSRLTVL.

The V gene is TRBV19, the J gene TRBJ1-1; 7 bases are shared with TRBD1. Germline V CDR1 and CDR2: LNHDA, SQIVND (reference sequence). The CDR3 consists of 12 residues. With 8 bases clipped from V and 5 bases from J, the junction kept 5 bases outside the gene matches. Here the CDR3 DNA reads TGTGCCAGTTCGACAGGGCGGACTGAAGCTTTCTTT. Translating gives CASSTGRTEAFF.

The CDR3 DNA reads as TGTGCCAGTAGTATGTCCGGAGGGAACACTGAAGCTTTCTTT. This translates into CASSMSGGNTEAFF. The V call is TRBV19, the J call TRBJ1-1; D not certain. Trimming took 3 bases from V and 1 from J, leaving 9 bases between them. This CDR3 spans 14 amino acids. Per the germline V gene, CDR1 is LNHDA and CDR2 is SQIVND (reference sequence).

This clone was recorded once. The rearrangement joins TRBV5-4 to TRBJ1-2, with TRBD1 as a possible D gene (6 bases). CDR3 size: 14 residues. V was shortened by 3 bases and J by 6 bases, with 15 bases between the two germline ends. CDR1 is SGHNT, CDR2 YYREEE, per germline (reference sequence). Written as DNA, the CDR3 is TGTGCCAGCAGCTCGTCACAGGGAGAGCATGGCTACACCTTC. It specifies CASSSSQGEHGYTF.

The chain's CDR3 is CAISETTPPYEQYF. As DNA, the CDR3 is TGTGCCATCAGTGAAACTACACCACCCTACGAGCAGTACTTC. The V and J genes are TRBV10-3 and TRBJ2-7; D call uncertain. V was clipped by 3 bases and J by 2 bases, with 11 bases between them. The CDR3 has 14 amino acids. CDR1 and CDR2 (germline): ENHRY, SYGVKD.

The chain combines TRBV4-1 with TRBJ1-1; D is perhaps TRBD1 (6 bases). Per germline, CDR1 MGHRA and CDR2 YSYEKL. Trimming cost V 0 bases and J 4 bases, with 15 bases left between them. This CDR3 is built from 16 residues. The CDR3 loop is CASSQDGGARSTEAFF. The CDR3 DNA is TGCGCCAGCAGCCAAGATGGGGGGGCCCGGAGCACTGAAGCTTTCTTT.

The chain employs TRBV5-1 and TRBJ1-6; a weak D match, TRBD1 (5 bases). CDR3 length: 16 amino acids. V dropped 4 bases and J dropped 7 bases, with 18 bases sitting between them. Germline values: CDR1 SGHRS, CDR2 YFSETQ. CDR3 sequence: CASSLIRANGNSPLHF. For the CDR3, the DNA is TGCGCCAGCAGCCTCATCAGGGCGAACGGAAATTCACCCCTCCACTTT.

This rearrangement joins TRBV4-2 to TRBJ1-2; D may be TRBD1 (5 bases). Germline V CDR1 and CDR2: LGHNA, YNFKEQ. V was clipped by 4 bases and J by 5 bases, with 17 bases between them. The CDR3 is made up of 15 amino acids. CDR3 DNA: TGTGCCAGCAGCCCAAGGGACTTTAAGGGGTATGGCTACACCTTC. Protein sequence: CASSPRDFKGYGYTF.